Sequencing of this T cell receptor (beta chain) was carried out in a study of T cells after yellow fever vaccination. Overall study results and limits: The secondary T-cell response peaked on day 5, not day 15, but was weaker.

Each CDR3 protein is one row after TCRdb ran MiXCR on the 5' RACE reads. Of hundreds of thousands of distinct CDR3 sequences listed, roughly 13% are singletons. Details on this clonotype: Its antigen remains unknown.

This TCR was sampled from a man in his thirties or forties who received the YFV17D yellow fever vaccine. The sequences come from PBMCs, collected on the day of the yellow fever booster vaccination.

This CDR3 is CASSLGAGEQFF. The DNA of the CDR3 is TGTGCCAGCAGCTTAGGTGCGGGAGAGCAGTTCTTC. The chain joins TRBV7-2 to TRBJ2-1, with a possible D match to TRBD2 (6 bases). The V gene's germline CDR1 is SGHTA and CDR2 FQGNSA. V was shortened by 1 base and J by 10 bases, with 8 bases between the two germline ends. This CDR3 contains 12 residues.